This section outlines one T cell receptor (beta chain) sequence together with its context. Its binding antigen is unknown. Per-base quality was not reported, and no clone a single base away is much larger than it. Receptor libraries were prepared by the immunoSEQ multiplex PCR assay. Here the immuneACCESS table is served through TCRdb, limited to in-frame sequences with V and J called. Missing clones are a known gap in these copies; in checked studies unresolved V genes cover under half, and the rest lacks a known reason. The sample yields around 80,000 clones; under 80% were counted once. 20% to 25% of the sample goes to the ten largest clones. The study evaluated CTLA-4 blockade (ipilimumab) given together with focal radiation therapy in patients who had chemo-refractory metastatic non-small-cell lung cancer. The data originate from a study of radiotherapy plus CTLA-4 blockade in lung cancer (dated by TCRdb to between 2017 and 2018). Regarding the research as a whole: Objective responses occurred in around 20% of enrolled patients, and roughly 30% achieved disease control.

The research as a whole found: The strongest predictors of response, as reported, were early dynamic changes in blood T cell clones along with a rise in serum interferon-beta after radiation. After treatment with radiotherapy and ipilimumab, TCR clones that came from tumors expanded in the peripheral blood.

Sequencing was performed on peripheral blood, taken from a patient treated with radiotherapy plus ipilimumab. The receptor's source is a human donor with non-small cell lung cancer whose response to radiotherapy plus ipilimumab could not be evaluated. Some clones in this sample may be carry-over from other donors' samples.

The DNA reads as follows: TGCGCCAGCAGCTTTCTAGCGGGCAATCCTAGCACAGATACGCAGTATTTT. It codes for CASSFLAGNPSTDTQYF. The sequence is built from TRBV5-1 and TRBJ2-3; TRBD2 lines up with 8 middle nucleotides. The CDR3 holds 17 amino acids from the cysteine to the phenylalanine. Only the CDR3 part of the read is kept: 51 bases, read in frame from the first base. Relative to germline, V is missing 2 bases and J is missing 0 bases, with 8 bases of the junction outside any gene match. From a lookup of the germline V gene, CDR1 and CDR2 are SGHRS and YFSETQ.